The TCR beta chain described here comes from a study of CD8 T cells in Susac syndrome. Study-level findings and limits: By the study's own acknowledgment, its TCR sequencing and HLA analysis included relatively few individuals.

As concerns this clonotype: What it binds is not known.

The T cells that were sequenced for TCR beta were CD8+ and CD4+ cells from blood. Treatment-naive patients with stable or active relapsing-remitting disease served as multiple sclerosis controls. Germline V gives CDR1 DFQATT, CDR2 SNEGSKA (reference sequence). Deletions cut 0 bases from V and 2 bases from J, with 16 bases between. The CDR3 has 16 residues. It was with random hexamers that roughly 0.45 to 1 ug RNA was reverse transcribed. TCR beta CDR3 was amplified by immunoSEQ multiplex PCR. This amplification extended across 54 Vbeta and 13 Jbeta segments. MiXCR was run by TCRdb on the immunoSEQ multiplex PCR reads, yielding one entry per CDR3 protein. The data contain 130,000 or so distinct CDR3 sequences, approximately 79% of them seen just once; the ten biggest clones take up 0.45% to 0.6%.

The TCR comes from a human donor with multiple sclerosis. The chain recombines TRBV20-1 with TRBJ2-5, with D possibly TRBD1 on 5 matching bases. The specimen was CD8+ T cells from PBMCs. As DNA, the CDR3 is TGCAGTGCTAGAGATGACGGCCTAGGGGTACAAGAGACCCAGTACTTC. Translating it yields CSARDDGLGVQETQYF.